Below are 24 T cell receptor beta chains sequenced from a single sample in a study of OX40 agonist ivuxolimab in advanced cancers. This table comes from immunoSEQ multiplex PCR, and its TCRdb copy is limited to in-frame clones, with some not included. Of about 69,000 clones in the sample, 90% were seen once. The material was CD4+ or CD8+ T cells sorted from blood, obtained in a trial of the OX40 agonist ivuxolimab. These receptors all stem from an adult with an advanced solid tumor such as melanoma, head and neck, liver or kidney cancer.

The J gene is TRBJ2-1, the V gene TRBV7-2; D uncertain. CDR3 length: 16 amino acids. Germline values: CDR1 SGHTA, CDR2 FQGNSA. V was shortened by 3 bases and J by 0 bases, with 12 bases between the two germline ends. CDR3 coding DNA: TGTGCCAGCAGCTTCGAGGCGGCCTACTCCTACAATGAGCAGTTCTTC. Its translation: CASSFEAAYSYNEQFF. Together with reference TRBV7-2 and TRBJ2-1, the CDR3 gives the full variable domain: GAGVSQSPSNKVTEKGKDVELRCDPISGHTALYWYRQSLGQGLEFLIYFQGNSAPDKSGLPSDRFSAERTGGSVSTLTIQRTQQEDSAVYLCASSFEAAYSYNEQFFGPGTRLTVL.

V usage is TRBV18 and J usage is TRBJ2-1, with TRBD1 matching 11 bases. In germline, CDR1 is KGHSH, CDR2 LQKENI. The CDR3 extends over 13 amino acids. The J segment lost 8 bases and the V segment lost 4 bases, leaving 1 base of the junction unmatched. The CDR3 DNA sequence: TGTGCCAGCTCACGGGGACAGGGGGATGAGCAGTTCTTC. It codes for CASSRGQGDEQFF.

This clone was counted once. The rearrangement uses TRBV10-3 and TRBJ2-7; 8 positions agree with TRBD1. The CDR3 consists of 12 residues. CDR1 is ENHRY and CDR2 is SYGVKD in the germline V gene. V shed 10 bases and J 1 base; nucleotides not matched to a gene: 3. In DNA, the CDR3 is TGTGCCACACAGGGGGGATCCTACGAGCAGTACTTC. It specifies CATQGGSYEQYF.

This clone was counted a single time. The chain recombines TRBV7-2 with TRBJ1-1; 9 positions agree with TRBD1. The CDR3 loop spans 14 amino acids. V trimming: 5 bases; J trimming: 8 bases; junction bases outside the gene matches: 9. Germline assignment: CDR1 SGHTA and CDR2 FQGNSA. In DNA form, the CDR3 reads TGTGCCAGCAGCGAGACAGGGGGAGTTTCGGAAGCTTTCTTT. It codes for CASSETGGVSEAFF.

The chain carries TRBV27 and TRBJ1-2; D unresolved. V gave up 2 bases and J gave up 7 bases, with 14 bases separating them. Per the germline V gene, CDR1 is MNHEY and CDR2 is SMNVEV (reference sequence). This CDR3 contains 14 residues. Here the CDR3 reads CASSLGRAPGGYTF. Here the CDR3 DNA reads TGTGCCAGCAGTTTAGGGAGAGCCCCTGGTGGCTACACCTTC.

This rearrangement joins TRBV2 to TRBJ1-4, with D uncertain. V dropped 6 bases and J dropped 3 bases, with 14 bases sitting between them. The CDR3 has 15 residues. Germline lookup yields CDR1 SNHLY and CDR2 FYNNEI. The CDR3 loop reads CASRRTGAPNEKLFF. In nucleotides, the CDR3 is TGTGCCAGCAGGCGTACCGGCGCCCCTAATGAAAAACTGTTTTTT.

The chain uses TRBV6-4 and TRBJ1-2; the D is unclear. Trimming pared 4 bases from V and 7 bases from J, leaving 13 bases between. CDR3 length: 13 amino acids. Germline CDR1 reads MRHNA; CDR2 reads SNTAGT. CDR3 region: CASSGFRGAGYTF. As DNA, the CDR3 is TGTGCCAGCAGTGGATTCCGTGGCGCTGGCTACACCTTC.

This clone was recorded once. The chain combines TRBV7-2 with TRBJ2-6, with 10 bases fitting TRBD2. The V gene end was trimmed by 5 bases and the J gene end by 3 bases; junction bases not matched to a gene: 10. The CDR3 consists of 18 residues. Germline V gives CDR1 SGHTA, CDR2 FQGNSA. CDR3 in DNA: TGTGCCAGCAGCGAGTTAGCGGGAGGAGCGAATGGGGCCAACGTCCTGACTTTC. This encodes CASSELAGGANGANVLTF.

This rearrangement joins TRBV6-1 to TRBJ2-1, with D possibly TRBD2 on 5 matching bases. This CDR3 is built from 14 residues. V dropped 1 base and J dropped 4 bases, with 8 bases sitting between them. CDR1 and CDR2 from the germline V gene are MNHNS and SASEGT. In nucleotides, the CDR3 is TGTGCCAGCAGTGAAGTGTCGGGGTACAATGAGCAGTTCTTC. Encoded protein: CASSEVSGYNEQFF.

The chain links TRBV6-6 to TRBJ2-3; the D is unclear. Trimming shortened V by 0 bases and J by 7 bases, and 17 bases separated the two germline ends. The CDR3 is 16 residues long. CDR1 and CDR2 (germline): MNHNY, SVGAGI (reference sequence). The CDR3 coding sequence is TGTGCCAGCAGTTACTCGAAAGTGGGTTCAACAAATACGCAGTATTTT. This translates into CASSYSKVGSTNTQYF.

V is TRBV9 and J is TRBJ2-5; the D gene is possibly TRBD1 (5 bases). Trimming stripped 0 bases from V and 0 bases from J, with 9 bases between. This CDR3 has 15 amino acids. The germline V gene encodes CDR1 SGDLS and CDR2 YYNGEE. The CDR3 here is CASSVGPDNQETQYF. CDR3 in DNA: TGTGCCAGCAGCGTAGGTCCGGACAACCAAGAGACCCAGTACTTC. The variable domain in full, completed from reference TRBV9 and TRBJ2-5, reads DSGVTQTPKHLITATGQRVTLRCSPRSGDLSVYWYQQSLDQGLQFLIQYYNGEERAKGNILERFSAQQFPDLHSELNLSSLELGDSALYFCASSVGPDNQETQYFGPGTRLLVL.

The J gene is TRBJ2-3, the V gene TRBV10-3, with 9 bases that match TRBD2. The CDR3 runs to 14 residues. Per germline, CDR1 ENHRY and CDR2 SYGVKD. The junction had 1 base not matched to a gene; V was cut back by 5 bases and J by 1 base. Here the CDR3 DNA reads TGTGCCATCAGTATAGCGGGAGGCACAGATACGCAGTATTTT. Amino acid sequence: CAISIAGGTDTQYF.

J is TRBJ2-1 and V is TRBV11-1; 9 nucleotides match TRBD2. Germline lookup yields CDR1 SGHAT and CDR2 FQDESV (reference sequence). V dropped 5 bases and J dropped 3; count of bases not matched to a gene: 5. This CDR3 has 15 amino acids. CDR3 DNA sequence: TGTGCCAGCAGCCCGGAACTAGCGGGCTACAATGAGCAGTTCTTC. This codes for CASSPELAGYNEQFF.

V and J are TRBV18 and TRBJ1-1; D possibly corresponds to TRBD1 (6 bases). This CDR3 region has 15 residues. CDR1 is KGHSH and CDR2 is LQKENI in the germline V gene. The germline V and J ends were trimmed by 3 bases and 1 base, with 12 bases remaining between them. The CDR3 DNA follows: TGTGCCAGCTCACCCCCGGGGGGCACGAACACTGAAGCTTTCTTT. It codes for CASSPPGGTNTEAFF. The full variable domain, completed using reference TRBV18 and TRBJ1-1, is NAGVMQNPRHLVRRRGQEARLRCSPMKGHSHVYWYRQLPEEGLKFMVYLQKENIIDESGMPKERFSAEFPKEGPSILRIQQVVRGDSAAYFCASSPPGGTNTEAFFGQGTRLTVV.

The rearrangement links TRBV28 to TRBJ2-3, with 10 nucleotides matching TRBD2. Germline V CDR1 and CDR2: MDHEN, SYDVKM. With 0 bases clipped from V and 3 bases from J, the junction kept 6 bases outside the gene matches. The CDR3 consists of 17 residues. CDR3 sequence reads: CASSLWASGSSTDTQYF. The CDR3 nucleotides are TGTGCCAGCAGTTTATGGGCTAGCGGGAGTAGTACAGATACGCAGTATTTT.

The chain uses TRBV7-9 and TRBJ2-1, with TRBD2 matching 10 bases. CDR1 is SEHNR, CDR2 FQNEAQ, per germline (reference sequence). CDR3 length: 17 residues. With V trimmed by 1 base and J by 2 bases, 5 bases remained unmatched. As DNA, the CDR3 is TGTGCCAGCAGCTTAGGGGGCCTAGCGGGAGCCTACAATGAGCAGTTCTTC. Protein sequence: CASSLGGLAGAYNEQFF.

This clone appeared a few times. The chain carries TRBV7-2 and TRBJ2-7, with 11 bases lining up with TRBD2. Germline V gene data show CDR1 as SGHTA and CDR2 as FQGNSA. CDR3 length: 18 residues. V gave up 4 bases and J gave up 5 bases; unmatched junction bases: 16. This CDR3 reads CASSSGLADLGARNEQYF. CDR3 sequence (DNA): TGTGCCAGCAGCTCGGGACTAGCGGACCTGGGGGCCAGGAACGAGCAGTACTTC.

This chain links TRBV7-9 with TRBJ2-3; 10 bases line up with TRBD2. CDR3 size: 15 residues. CDR1 is SEHNR, CDR2 FQNEAQ, per germline (reference sequence). Trimming cost V 8 bases and J 6 bases; bases outside gene matches: 11. CDR3 in DNA: TGTGCCAGCCACGGGGTACTAGCGGGATCCGATACGCAGTATTTT. Translating gives CASHGVLAGSDTQYF.

The chain couples TRBV7-9 to TRBJ1-2, with a possible D match to TRBD1 (5 bases). CDR1 is SEHNR, CDR2 FQNEAQ, per germline (reference sequence). The CDR3 is 12 residues long. V shed 1 base and J shed 8 bases, with 8 bases lying between them. The CDR3 region is CASSLEGEGYTF. Here the CDR3 DNA reads TGTGCCAGCAGCTTAGAAGGGGAGGGCTACACCTTC.

This clone showed up just once. The chain couples TRBV11-3 to TRBJ2-5; D is perhaps TRBD1 or TRBD2 (5 bases each). CDR1 is SGHNT and CDR2 is YENEEA in the germline V gene. Trimming took 5 bases from V and 2 from J, leaving 12 bases between them. The CDR3 loop spans 14 amino acids. The CDR3 bases are TGTGCCAGCAGCCCCCGGGACGGTCAAGAGACCCAGTACTTC. Its translation: CASSPRDGQETQYF.

Many counts were recorded for this clone. This chain connects TRBV30 to TRBJ1-1; weak D call: TRBD1 (6 bases). Trimming pared 8 bases from V and 5 bases from J, leaving 18 bases between. The CDR3 sequence is 13 residues long. Germline CDR1 and CDR2: GTSNPN and SVGIG (reference sequence). CDR3 protein: CAGGRGARTEAFF. CDR3 DNA: TGTGCCGGCGGGCGGGGGGCGAGAACTGAAGCTTTCTTT.

The V gene is TRBV27, the J gene TRBJ2-6; 14 nucleotides match TRBD2. The CDR3 loop spans 19 amino acids. Germline CDR1 MNHEY, CDR2 SMNVEV (reference sequence). V trimming: 7 bases; J trimming: 4 bases; junction bases outside the gene matches: 12. The CDR3 sequence is CASTPRPGLAGAGANVLTF. CDR3 sequence (DNA): TGTGCCAGCACCCCCAGGCCGGGACTAGCGGGAGCCGGGGCCAACGTCCTGACTTTC.

This clone was observed a single time. This sequence joins TRBV30 and TRBJ1-2; D is possibly TRBD1 (6 bases). The V gene lost 6 bases and the J gene lost 7 bases, with 18 bases spanning the gap. The germline V gene has CDR1 GTSNPN and CDR2 SVGIG (reference sequence). This CDR3 comprises 13 residues. The CDR3 DNA is TGTGCCTGCCCGCAGGGGCCAGGGCTTGGCTACACCTTC. It yields the protein CACPQGPGLGYTF.

This clone was detected only once. The chain recombines TRBV28 with TRBJ2-3, with 8 nucleotides matching TRBD2. Germline trimming cut 7 bases from V and 9 bases from J; bases unmatched to any gene: 12. CDR1 is MDHEN and CDR2 is SYDVKM in the germline V gene. This CDR3 has 14 amino acids. The CDR3 DNA reads TGTGCCAGCAATTCCGGGGGGGGGACACGGACGCAGTATTTT. Residues: CASNSGGGTRTQYF. The full variable domain, with the rest looked up from reference TRBV28 and TRBJ2-3, is DVKVTQSSRYLVKRTGEKVFLECVQDMDHENMFWYRQDPGLGLRLIYFSYDVKMKEKGDIPEGYSVSREKKERFSLILESASTNQTSMYLCASNSGGGTRTQYFGPGTRLTVL.